Below, 2 T cell receptor beta chains from the same sample are listed, as sequenced in a study of blood T cell repertoires in COVID-19 (dated by TCRdb to about 2020). The library was prepared using the immunoSEQ multiplex PCR assay. TCRdb limited this immuneACCESS table to in-frame rearrangements with V and J called. A share of clones is missing; checked studies link under half to unresolved V genes, and the rest is unexplained. The sample table shows roughly 290,000 clones, and around 88% are seen once. Together, the top ten hold around 0.8% of the sample. Sequencing input: peripheral blood. These receptor sequences come from a man aged 25 to 45 with acute or convalescent COVID-19.

The chain recombines TRBV9 with TRBJ1-5; TRBD1 matches at 10 bases. Trimming cost V 4 bases and J 5 bases; bases outside gene matches: 6. The CDR3 consists of 15 residues. Germline V gene sequence: CDR1 SGDLS, CDR2 YYNGEE. DNA of the CDR3: TGTGCCAGCAGCCCGGGACAGGGGCGATATCAGCCCCAGCATTTT. It yields the protein CASSPGQGRYQPQHF. Based on the CDR3 plus reference TRBV9 and TRBJ1-5, the full variable domain is DSGVTQTPKHLITATGQRVTLRCSPRSGDLSVYWYQQSLDQGLQFLIQYYNGEERAKGNILERFSAQQFPDLHSELNLSSLELGDSALYFCASSPGQGRYQPQHFGDGTRLSIL.

The rearrangement uses TRBV2 and TRBJ1-6, with TRBD1 as a possible D gene (5 bases). Per the germline V gene, CDR1 is SNHLY and CDR2 is FYNNEI. The CDR3 is 15 amino acids. V was cut by 7 bases and J by 6 bases, with 16 bases left in between. DNA for the CDR3: TGTGCCAGCAAAGCAGGGCTCGCTAGTAATTCACCCCTCCACTTT. This gives the protein CASKAGLASNSPLHF.